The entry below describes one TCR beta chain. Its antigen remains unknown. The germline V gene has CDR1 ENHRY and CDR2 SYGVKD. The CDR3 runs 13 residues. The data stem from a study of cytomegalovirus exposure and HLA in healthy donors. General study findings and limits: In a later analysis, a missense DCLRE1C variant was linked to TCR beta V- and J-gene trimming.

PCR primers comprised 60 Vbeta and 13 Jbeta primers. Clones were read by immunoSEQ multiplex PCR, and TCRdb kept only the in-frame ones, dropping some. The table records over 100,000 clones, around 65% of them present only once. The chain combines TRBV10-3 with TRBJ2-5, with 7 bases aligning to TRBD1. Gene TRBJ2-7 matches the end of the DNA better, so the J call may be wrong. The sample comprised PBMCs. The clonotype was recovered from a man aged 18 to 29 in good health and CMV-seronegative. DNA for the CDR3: TGTGCCATCAGGTCGACAGGGCGAGGCGAGCAGTACTTC. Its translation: CAIRSTGRGEQYF.